Only a few counts were recorded for the clone carrying this T cell receptor beta chain. This sample stems from a study of regulatory T cells in long-lasting Graves disease. The CDR3 has 16 amino acids. Germline loops: CDR1 KGHDR, CDR2 SFDVKD. Trimming stripped 2 bases from V and 5 bases from J, with 15 bases between. Construction of the TCR beta libraries employed iRepertoire HTBI primers in conjunction with Arm-PCR of CDR3 regions. MiXCR, run by TCRdb on the multiplex PCR reads, gives a single entry per CDR3 protein. This sample carries more than 400,000 distinct CDR3 sequences, about 15% of them seen once, and the ten largest clones take roughly a tenth. Time point meaning: newly diagnosed GD, antithyroid drugs for less than 3 months. The TCR library was made from RNA that had been extracted from PBMCs in TRIzol. The same data also contributed to another study, on T cells in Graves' hyperthyroidism and ophthalmopathy.

V gene TRBV24-1 combines with J gene TRBJ2-1; D unresolved. Sample: peripheral blood mononuclear cells (PBMCs), taken at new diagnosis, from a patient treated with antithyroid drugs. The sequence came from a woman between 25 and 40 years old with Graves disease. CDR3 nucleotide sequence: TGTGCCACCAGTGATTATTCCCCCGGACCCAACAATGAGCAGTTCTTC. As protein: CATSDYSPGPNNEQFF.